The rows below give T cell receptor beta chains drawn from one sample of a study of T cell repertoires in cytomegalovirus infection. Antigens for these TCRs are unknown. TCRdb fed the reads into MiXCR, producing one record per CDR3 protein. The sample lists some 940,000 distinct CDR3 sequences; 31% were seen once. Material: cultured CD8+ T cells from PBMCs, obtained from culture after CMV antigen stimulation. All receptors come from a human donor in good health (CMV status not recorded). Some clones in this sample may be carry-over from other donors' samples. CDR3s leave out the opening cysteine and the closing phenylalanine or tryptophan.

J gene | V gene | CDR3 length | CDR3 protein
TRBJ2-1 | TRBV7-2 | 15 | ASRTTYTGQYHNEQF
TRBJ1-2 | TRBV27 | 13 | ASRTLQGARDGYT
TRBJ2-5 | TRBV12-3/TRBV12-4 | 12 | ASSPGPRGETQY
TRBJ2-7 | TRBV15 | 14 | ATSSGQGRSAYEQY
TRBJ2-1 | TRBV2 | 14 | ASSILAGTPENEQF
TRBJ2-7 | TRBV7-9 | 10 | ASSSPPYEQY
TRBJ2-1 | TRBV19 | 13 | ASTRGPSSYNEQF
TRBJ1-4 | TRBV15 | 11 | ATSRVPGAKLF
TRBJ2-2 | TRBV7-2 | 14 | ASSSTTAEVPGELF
TRBJ1-1 | TRBV11-1 | 13 | ASSLASTGRTEAF
TRBJ2-5 | TRBV7-4 | 12 | ASSPQQVQETQY
TRBJ2-7 | TRBV7-8 | 14 | ASSPGTSGSSYEQY
TRBJ1-2 | TRBV7-2 | 11 | ASSYRVGGGYT
TRBJ2-5 | TRBV4-1 | 15 | ASSQGGGGVEQETQY
TRBJ2-2 | TRBV5-1 | 18 | ASSLRSVDSGIGRSGELF
TRBJ2-7 | TRBV29-1 | 14 | SVEGGGLPDPYEQY
TRBJ2-2 | TRBV5-6 | 11 | ASSGDNTGELF
TRBJ1-1 | TRBV7-2 | 11 | ASSMGRMTKAF
TRBJ1-1 | TRBV27 | 11 | ASSWDSTREAF
TRBJ1-5 | TRBV7-9 | 12 | ASSTTVSNQPQH